A single sample is the source of the 19 T cell receptor beta chains below, sequenced in a study of T cell responses to AZD1222 COVID-19 vaccine (dated by TCRdb to the early 2020s). The library was obtained by the immunoSEQ multiplex PCR assay. The source is immuneACCESS, and TCRdb retained only in-frame sequences with V and J called. Part of the clones is not carried over; for the studies checked, unresolved V genes explain less than half of this, and the remainder is unexplained. In this sample the table shows about 100,000 clones, more than 85% of which occur a single time. The ten largest account for less than 5% of the sample. This specimen's time point label, interpreted: baseline before first vaccination. The sequencing used peripheral blood, collected on day 0 of AZD1222 vaccination. The receptors were sampled from an adult in good health.

This chain joins TRBV28 and TRBJ1-1; D unclear. Germline V lookup: CDR1 MDHEN, CDR2 SYDVKM. The V and J ends lost 10 bases and 6 bases respectively, with 12 bases between them. The CDR3 length is 11 residues. The CDR3 region has the DNA TGTGCCACCTTCTACCTCCCTGAAGCTTTCTTT. Its translation: CATFYLPEAFF.

The rearrangement uses TRBV4-1 and TRBJ1-1; TRBD1 aligns across 7 bases. Germline CDR1 and CDR2: MGHRA and YSYEKL. The CDR3 consists of 15 residues. V shed 5 bases, J shed 1 base, and the junction held 7 bases outside the gene matches. The DNA for the CDR3 is TGCGCCAGCAGCACAGGGGACATTAAGAACACTGAAGCTTTCTTT. Its translation is CASSTGDIKNTEAFF.

In nucleotides, the CDR3 is TGTGCCAGTAGTATAGGGGGCAGCAACACCGGGGAGCTGTTTTTT. Its translation: CASSIGGSNTGELFF. The rearrangement links TRBV19 to TRBJ2-2; D may be TRBD1 (5 bases). Trimming shortened V by 1 base and J by 2 bases, and 8 bases separated the two germline ends. Germline V gene lookup returns CDR1 LNHDA and CDR2 SQIVND (reference sequence). The CDR3 extends over 15 amino acids.

This chain links TRBV7-8 with TRBJ2-1, with a possible D match to TRBD2 (6 bases). From germline, CDR1 is SGHVS and CDR2 FQNEAQ. The CDR3 has 14 residues. Trimming cost V 5 bases and J 3 bases, with 11 bases left between them. The CDR3 spells CASSPRGLYNEQFF. The DNA of the CDR3 is TGTGCCAGCAGCCCCCGGGGACTCTACAATGAGCAGTTCTTC.

The chain uses TRBV28 and TRBJ1-2; tentatively, D is TRBD1 (6 bases). V lost 4 bases to trimming and J lost 5 bases, with 11 bases between them. Germline V gives CDR1 MDHEN, CDR2 SYDVKM. CDR3 length equals 13 residues. The CDR3 is CASSSGTTYGYTF. CDR3 DNA: TGTGCCAGCAGTTCTGGGACAACGTATGGCTACACCTTC.

This chain uses TRBV19 with TRBJ2-5; maybe TRBD1 (6 bases). This CDR3 spans 13 amino acids. Trimming removed 6 bases from V and 2 bases from J, with 10 bases in between. CDR1 LNHDA and CDR2 SQIVND come from the germline V gene (reference sequence). The CDR3 DNA reads as TGTGCCAGTAGGAGGACAGTTCAAGAGACCCAGTACTTC. Its protein product is CASRRTVQETQYF.

The chain combines TRBV10-2 with TRBJ1-1, with TRBD1 identical over 8 bases. The germline V gene has CDR1 WSHSY and CDR2 SAAADI. V lost 0 bases to trimming and J lost 11 bases; unmatched junction nucleotides: 8. There are 14 residues in the CDR3. The CDR3 sequence is CASSESGQGAMAFF. CDR3 DNA sequence: TGCGCCAGCAGTGAGTCCGGACAGGGAGCGATGGCTTTCTTT.

This chain's CDR3 is CASSRLDRVINEQYF. In DNA form, the CDR3 reads TGTGCCAGCAGCCGCCTGGACAGGGTAATCAACGAGCAGTACTTC. This chain links TRBV7-2 with TRBJ2-7; 8 positions agree with TRBD1. V gave up 5 bases and J gave up 5 bases; unmatched junction bases: 11. CDR3 size: 15 residues. From germline, CDR1 is SGHTA and CDR2 FQGNSA. Together with reference TRBV7-2 and TRBJ2-7, the CDR3 gives the full variable domain: GAGVSQSPSNKVTEKGKDVELRCDPISGHTALYWYRQSLGQGLEFLIYFQGNSAPDKSGLPSDRFSAERTGGSVSTLTIQRTQQEDSAVYLCASSRLDRVINEQYFGPGTRLTVT.

The chain recombines TRBV12-5 with TRBJ2-7, with D perhaps TRBD1 or TRBD2 (5 bases each). From germline, CDR1 is LGHNT and CDR2 FRNRAP. Between the trimmed V and J ends, which lost 8 bases and 4 bases, there was a span of 21 bases. This CDR3 region has 15 residues. The CDR3: CASSSWDRTRYEQYF. Here the CDR3 DNA reads TGTGCTAGTTCCTCATGGGACCGTACTCGGTACGAGCAGTACTTC.

This chain joins TRBV7-3 and TRBJ1-5, with D perhaps matching TRBD1 (5 bases). V lost 4 bases, J lost 4 bases, and 23 bases lay in between. This CDR3 is built from 18 residues. Germline loops: CDR1 SGHTA, CDR2 FQGTGA. The CDR3 reads CASSCGERGRFRNQPQHF. Written as DNA, the CDR3 is TGTGCCAGCAGCTGCGGGGAGAGGGGTCGATTTAGGAATCAGCCCCAGCATTTT. The whole variable domain, filled in from reference TRBV7-3 and TRBJ1-5, reads GAGVSQTPSNKVTEKGKYVELRCDPISGHTALYWYRQSLGQGPEFLIYFQGTGAADDSGLPNDRFFAVRPEGSVSTLKIQRTERGDSAVYLCASSCGERGRFRNQPQHFGDGTRLSIL.

The V call is TRBV19, the J call TRBJ1-2; 8 positions match TRBD1. CDR1 is LNHDA, CDR2 SQIVND, per germline (reference sequence). This CDR3 region has 14 residues. Unmatched junction bases numbered 4, after V lost 3 bases and J lost 4 bases. For the CDR3, the DNA is TGTGCCAGTAGTATCGGACAGGGCTCCTATGGCTACACCTTC. This gives the protein CASSIGQGSYGYTF.

The chain employs TRBV7-8 and TRBJ2-5; D is possibly TRBD2 (6 bases). CDR3 length equals 12 residues. Germline values: CDR1 SGHVS, CDR2 FQNEAQ. V was cut by 2 bases and J by 5 bases, with 6 bases left in between. CDR3 in DNA: TGTGCCAGCAGCTTACTAGCGGAGACCCAGTACTTC. Translated, it gives CASSLLAETQYF.

The chain couples TRBV7-9 to TRBJ2-2; D gene unclear. CDR1 is SEHNR and CDR2 is FQNEAQ in the germline V gene (reference sequence). The length of the CDR3 is 14 residues. Trimming stripped 2 bases from V and 8 bases from J, with 12 bases between. The CDR3 protein is CASSLRSAAGELFF. The CDR3 bases are TGTGCCAGCAGCTTAAGGTCGGCAGCTGGGGAGCTGTTTTTT.

The chain carries TRBV2 and TRBJ2-5; D is perhaps TRBD2 (6 bases). Germline lookup yields CDR1 SNHLY and CDR2 FYNNEI. The CDR3 extends over 12 amino acids. V was clipped by 6 bases and J by 5 bases, with 10 bases between them. The CDR3 is CASRVGRETQYF. The CDR3 DNA reads TGTGCCAGCAGGGTAGGGAGGGAGACCCAGTACTTC.

V usage is TRBV15 and J usage is TRBJ2-5, with 8 bases aligning to TRBD2. V shed 5 bases and J 3 bases; nucleotides not matched to a gene: 11. The CDR3 spans 16 residues. Germline CDR1 and CDR2: LNHNV and YYDKDF (reference sequence). The CDR3 DNA follows: TGTGCCACCAGCGGCGGGGGACTAGGGGCCAAAGAGACCCAGTACTTC. Amino acids: CATSGGGLGAKETQYF.

This sequence joins TRBV28 and TRBJ2-7; 11 bases align to TRBD2. V shed 5 bases and J 4 bases; nucleotides not matched to a gene: 7. This CDR3 is 15 amino acids long. Germline V gene lookup returns CDR1 MDHEN and CDR2 SYDVKM. CDR3 nucleotides: TGTGCCAGCAGTCCCACTAGCGGGAGTACTTACGAGCAGTACTTC. Residues: CASSPTSGSTYEQYF.

This sequence joins TRBV6-1 and TRBJ1-5, with a possible D match to TRBD1 (6 bases). The CDR3 is 18 residues long. V dropped 4 bases and J dropped 1 base, with 20 bases sitting between them. The germline V gene encodes CDR1 MNHNS and CDR2 SASEGT. CDR3 coding DNA: TGTGCCAGCAGTGGTCCAGGGGATTATAGAGGCAGCAATCAGCCCCAGCATTTT. This translates into CASSGPGDYRGSNQPQHF.

The rearrangement links TRBV25-1 to TRBJ2-5; possible D gene TRBD1, 6 bases. The CDR3 loop spans 14 amino acids. Trimming left V 1 base short and J 3 bases short, with 9 bases between. Germline values: CDR1 MGHDK, CDR2 SYGVNS. CDR3 nucleotide sequence: TGTGCCAGCAGTGAATGGACAGCAAAAGAGACCCAGTACTTC. Residues: CASSEWTAKETQYF. Full variable domain (rest looked up from reference TRBV25-1 and TRBJ2-5): EADIYQTPRYLVIGTGKKITLECSQTMGHDKMYWYQQDPGMELHLIHYSYGVNSTEKGDLSSESTVSRIRTEHFPLTLESARPSHTSQYLCASSEWTAKETQYFGPGTRLLVL.

J is TRBJ1-1 and V is TRBV5-1; 8 positions agree with TRBD1. The trim removed 5 bases at V and 1 base at J, leaving 4 bases unmatched. CDR3 length equals 14 residues. Germline CDR1 is SGHRS and CDR2 is YFSETQ. Written as DNA, the CDR3 is TGCGCCAGCAGAGGGACAGGTGGGAACACTGAAGCTTTCTTT. Translating gives CASRGTGGNTEAFF.